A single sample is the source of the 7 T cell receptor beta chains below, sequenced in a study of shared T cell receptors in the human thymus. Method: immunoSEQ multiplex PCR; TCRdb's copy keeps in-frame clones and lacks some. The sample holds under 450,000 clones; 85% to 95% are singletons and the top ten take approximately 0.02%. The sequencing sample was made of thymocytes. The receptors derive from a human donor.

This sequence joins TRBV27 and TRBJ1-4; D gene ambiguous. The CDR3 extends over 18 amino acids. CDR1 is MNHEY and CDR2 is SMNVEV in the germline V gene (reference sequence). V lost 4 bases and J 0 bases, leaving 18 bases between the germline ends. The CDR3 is CASSSAARHPATNEKLFF. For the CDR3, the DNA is TGTGCCAGCAGTTCCGCCGCCAGGCACCCTGCAACTAATGAAAAACTGTTTTTT. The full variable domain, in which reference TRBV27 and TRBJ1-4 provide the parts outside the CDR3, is EAQVTQNPRYLITVTGKKLTVTCSQNMNHEYMSWYRQDPGLGLRQIYYSMNVEVTDKGDVPEGYKVSRKEKRNFPLILESPSPNQTSLYFCASSSAARHPATNEKLFFGSGTQLSVL.

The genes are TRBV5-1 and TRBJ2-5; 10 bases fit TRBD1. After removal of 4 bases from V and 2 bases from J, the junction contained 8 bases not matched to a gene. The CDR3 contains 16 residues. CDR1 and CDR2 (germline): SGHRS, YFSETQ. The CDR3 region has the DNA TGCGCCAGCAGCCCCCCGGGACAGGGGTGGCAAGAGACCCAGTACTTC. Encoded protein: CASSPPGQGWQETQYF.

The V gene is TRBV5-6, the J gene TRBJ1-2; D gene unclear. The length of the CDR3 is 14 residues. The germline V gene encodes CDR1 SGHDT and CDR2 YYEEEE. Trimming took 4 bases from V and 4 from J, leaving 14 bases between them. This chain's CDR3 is CASSIMGGSYGYTF. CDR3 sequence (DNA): TGTGCCAGCAGCATAATGGGAGGGAGCTATGGCTACACCTTC.

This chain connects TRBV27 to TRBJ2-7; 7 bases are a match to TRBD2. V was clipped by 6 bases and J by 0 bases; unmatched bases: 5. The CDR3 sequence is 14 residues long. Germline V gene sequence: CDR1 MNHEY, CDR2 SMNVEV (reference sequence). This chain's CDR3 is CASRKAGNSYEQYF. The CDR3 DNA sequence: TGTGCCAGCAGAAAAGCGGGAAACTCCTACGAGCAGTACTTC.

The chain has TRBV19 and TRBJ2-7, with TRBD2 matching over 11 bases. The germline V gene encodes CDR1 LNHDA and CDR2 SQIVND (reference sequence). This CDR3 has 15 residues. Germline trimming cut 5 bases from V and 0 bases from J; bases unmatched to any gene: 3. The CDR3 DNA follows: TGTGCCAGTAGTCCTAGCGGGAGGAACTCCTACGAGCAGTACTTC. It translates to CASSPSGRNSYEQYF.

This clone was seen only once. The CDR3 loop reads CASSLAGLTDTQYF. In nucleotides, the CDR3 is TGTGCCAGCAGCTTAGCGGGACTAACAGATACGCAGTATTTT. The genes are TRBV11-2 and TRBJ2-3, with TRBD2 identical over 7 bases. Trimming at V came to 1 base and at J to 3 bases, leaving 1 base not matched to a gene. This CDR3 has 14 residues. Looked up from germline, CDR1 is SGHAT and CDR2 is FQNNGV.

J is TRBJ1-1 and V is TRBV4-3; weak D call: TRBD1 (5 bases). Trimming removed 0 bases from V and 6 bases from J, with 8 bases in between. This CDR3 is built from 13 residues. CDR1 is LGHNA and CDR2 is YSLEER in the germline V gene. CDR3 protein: CASSQEATAEAFF. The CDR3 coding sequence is TGCGCCAGCAGCCAAGAAGCGACAGCTGAAGCTTTCTTT.